Presented here are 31 T cell receptor beta chains from one specimen sequenced in a study of T cell responses to AZD1222 COVID-19 vaccine. Generated by immunoSEQ multiplex PCR, the TCRdb table keeps only in-frame clones and is missing some. The sample includes tens of thousands of clones, about 89% of them seen just once. The sample consisted of peripheral blood, taken on day 0 of AZD1222 vaccination. The source is an adult in good health.

The DNA for the CDR3 is TGTGCCAGCTCACTACTTAGCGGGAGTCAAGAGACCCAGTACTTC. It specifies CASSLLSGSQETQYF. The chain joins TRBV18 to TRBJ2-5, with TRBD2 matching 9 bases. The J segment lost 2 bases and the V segment lost 4 bases, leaving 5 bases of the junction unmatched. Germline assignment: CDR1 KGHSH and CDR2 LQKENI. This CDR3 has 15 residues. Full variable domain (rest looked up from reference TRBV18 and TRBJ2-5): NAGVMQNPRHLVRRRGQEARLRCSPMKGHSHVYWYRQLPEEGLKFMVYLQKENIIDESGMPKERFSAEFPKEGPSILRIQQVVRGDSAAYFCASSLLSGSQETQYFGPGTRLLVL.

This clone qualifies as hyperexpanded. This rearrangement joins TRBV2 to TRBJ2-1, with 7 positions matching TRBD1. The CDR3 consists of 13 residues. Germline trimming cut 8 bases from V and 3 bases from J; bases unmatched to any gene: 4. Germline CDR1 reads SNHLY; CDR2 reads FYNNEI. The CDR3 nucleotides read TGTGCCAGCCTGCAGGGGGACTACAATGAGCAGTTCTTC. The encoded protein is CASLQGDYNEQFF.

V usage is TRBV5-1 and J usage is TRBJ2-7, with a weak D call TRBD2 (5 bases). The CDR3 spans 17 residues. From germline, CDR1 is SGHRS and CDR2 YFSETQ. V shed 7 bases and J shed 2 bases, with 25 bases lying between them. The CDR3 loop reads CASHPVGGGSSPYEQYF. CDR3 DNA sequence: TGCGCCAGCCATCCAGTCGGAGGCGGCTCTTCTCCCTACGAGCAGTACTTC.

V is TRBV5-6 and J is TRBJ1-2, with a possible D match to TRBD1 (5 bases). This CDR3 contains 12 residues. V was pared by 1 base and J by 8 bases, with 9 bases between. The germline V gene has CDR1 SGHDT and CDR2 YYEEEE. DNA for the CDR3: TGTGCCAGCAGCTTGCCAGGGCGCGGCTACACCTTC. Translating gives CASSLPGRGYTF.

In this sample, this clone turned up once. The rearrangement joins TRBV4-1 to TRBJ2-3; possible D gene TRBD2, 5 bases. CDR1 MGHRA and CDR2 YSYEKL come from the germline V gene. V was shortened by 5 bases and J by 1 base, with 16 bases between the two germline ends. The CDR3 consists of 16 residues. CDR3 loop: CASSYMREAGTDTQYF. The CDR3 DNA sequence: TGCGCCAGCAGCTATATGAGGGAAGCCGGCACAGATACGCAGTATTTT.

The genes are TRBV5-1 and TRBJ2-5; 8 bases are shared with TRBD1. The CDR3 consists of 13 residues. Losses at the gene ends were 7 bases for V and 5 bases for J; bases not matched to a gene: 7. Per the germline V gene, CDR1 is SGHRS and CDR2 is YFSETQ. As DNA, the CDR3 is TGCGCCAGCGGGACAGGCGTTGTGGAGACCCAGTACTTC. This codes for CASGTGVVETQYF. Combining the CDR3 with reference TRBV5-1 and TRBJ2-5 gives the whole variable domain KAGVTQTPRYLIKTRGQQVTLSCSPISGHRSVSWYQQTPGQGLQFLFEYFSETQRNKGNFPGRFSGRQFSNSRSEMNVSTLELGDSALYLCASGTGVVETQYFGPGTRLLVL.

Written as DNA, the CDR3 is TGTGCCAGCAGTAACCTGGTGGTGAATAACTATGGCTACACCTTC. It encodes CASSNLVVNNYGYTF. The chain carries TRBV6-6 and TRBJ1-2; D is ambiguous. Germline values: CDR1 MNHNY, CDR2 SVGAGI (reference sequence). Trimming pared 5 bases from V and 1 base from J, leaving 14 bases between. The CDR3 is 15 residues long.

There are a few counts of this clone. The genes are TRBV19 and TRBJ1-4; 8 bases agree with TRBD1. The germline gives CDR1 LNHDA, CDR2 SQIVND (reference sequence). V lost 5 bases to trimming and J lost 14 bases; unmatched junction nucleotides: 13. The CDR3 has 14 residues. The CDR3 loop is CASSSDRAGVGLFF. The DNA of the CDR3 is TGTGCCAGTAGTTCGGACAGGGCGGGTGTTGGGCTGTTTTTT.

This sequence joins TRBV2 and TRBJ1-2; no definite D call. CDR3 size: 11 residues. The V gene lost 6 bases and the J gene lost 4 bases, with 6 bases spanning the gap. Germline V gives CDR1 SNHLY, CDR2 FYNNEI. CDR3 coding DNA: TGTGCCAGCAGCTTAAGCTATGGCTACACCTTC. Amino acids: CASSLSYGYTF.

This clone was counted once. The chain uses TRBV11-2 and TRBJ2-5; D might be TRBD1 (5 bases). CDR1 SGHAT and CDR2 FQNNGV come from the germline V gene. The CDR3 consists of 14 residues. V was cut by 1 base and J by 2 bases, with 8 bases left in between. The CDR3 spells CASSLGRVQETQYF. CDR3 DNA sequence: TGTGCCAGCAGCTTAGGCAGGGTACAAGAGACCCAGTACTTC.

This chain joins TRBV7-9 and TRBJ2-1, with D tentatively TRBD1 (6 bases). Trimming left V 2 bases short and J 4 bases short, with 12 bases between. CDR3 length: 15 amino acids. The germline gives CDR1 SEHNR, CDR2 FQNEAQ (reference sequence). The CDR3 DNA is TGTGCCAGCAGCTTATCCGGGACACTATACAATGAGCAGTTCTTC. It translates to CASSLSGTLYNEQFF. Full variable domain (rest looked up from reference TRBV7-9 and TRBJ2-1): DTGVSQNPRHKITKRGQNVTFRCDPISEHNRLYWYRQTLGQGPEFLTYFQNEAQLEKSRLLSDRFSAERPKGSFSTLEIQRTEQGDSAMYLCASSLSGTLYNEQFFGPGTRLTVL.

This chain joins TRBV5-1 and TRBJ1-1; no definite D call. V was clipped by 4 bases and J by 0 bases, with 19 bases between them. The germline CDR1 and CDR2 sequences are SGHRS and YFSETQ. This CDR3 region has 17 residues. The CDR3 spells CASSPGVASPMNTEAFF. CDR3 nucleotide sequence: TGCGCCAGCAGCCCTGGGGTGGCCAGTCCTATGAACACTGAAGCTTTCTTT.

The chain recombines TRBV27 with TRBJ2-7; either TRBD1 or TRBD2 may fit D (7 bases each). CDR1 is MNHEY, CDR2 SMNVEV, per germline (reference sequence). The CDR3 length is 17 residues. The V gene lost 6 bases and the J gene lost 3 bases, with 24 bases spanning the gap. This CDR3 reads CASSQIGRGRLDYEQYF. CDR3 nucleotide sequence: TGTGCCAGCAGCCAGATTGGGAGGGGGCGATTAGACTACGAGCAGTACTTC.

The V call is TRBV19, the J call TRBJ2-7; 10 bases fit TRBD1. This CDR3 has 16 residues. After removal of 5 bases from V and 2 bases from J, the junction contained 9 bases not matched to a gene. Germline CDR1 reads LNHDA; CDR2 reads SQIVND (reference sequence). CDR3 bases: TGTGCCAGTAGTTCCGGGACAGGGGTCTTAGCCTACGAGCAGTACTTC. Translated, it gives CASSSGTGVLAYEQYF.

In its sample, this clone was seen once. The chain joins TRBV6-5 to TRBJ1-5; no firm D call. Trimming removed 3 bases from V and 0 bases from J, with 6 bases in between. The CDR3 is made up of 14 amino acids. Germline V gives CDR1 MNHEY, CDR2 SVGAGI. The CDR3 is CASSYQNSNQPQHF. In nucleotides, the CDR3 is TGTGCCAGCAGTTATCAGAATAGCAATCAGCCCCAGCATTTT.

The J gene is TRBJ1-4, the V gene TRBV6-5; TRBD1 matches 10 bases. V was pared by 7 bases and J by 8 bases, with 7 bases of the junction left unmatched. The CDR3 has 14 amino acids. Germline CDR1 MNHEY, CDR2 SVGAGI. The CDR3 coding sequence is TGTGCCAGCAACTCCGGGACAGGGGAGGAAAAACTGTTTTTT. It is translated as CASNSGTGEEKLFF.

J is TRBJ1-6 and V is TRBV5-1; D may be TRBD1 (6 bases). The CDR3 spans 16 residues. Looked up from germline, CDR1 is SGHRS and CDR2 is YFSETQ. V was cut by 4 bases and J by 7 bases, with 18 bases left in between. The CDR3 region has the DNA TGCGCCAGCAGCGCCACAAGGACAGCCACAAATTCACCCCTCCACTTT. This translates into CASSATRTATNSPLHF.

V usage is TRBV19 and J usage is TRBJ1-2; 8 positions agree with TRBD1. CDR1 is LNHDA and CDR2 is SQIVND in the germline V gene (reference sequence). The CDR3 sequence is 18 residues long. V lost 4 bases and J lost 4; bases outside the gene matches: 17. CDR3 DNA sequence: TGTGCCAGTAGTACGGACATAGGTTTTGGACAGGGAGCCTATGGCTACACCTTC. Translation gives CASSTDIGFGQGAYGYTF.

This clone was seen only a few times. The rearrangement uses TRBV15 and TRBJ2-1; a possible D gene is TRBD2 (6 bases). CDR1 is LNHNV, CDR2 YYDKDF, per germline (reference sequence). With 5 bases removed from V and 4 bases from J, the gap between germline ends came to 12 bases. This CDR3 is built from 14 residues. CDR3 residues: CATSLGGMYNEQFF. CDR3 DNA: TGTGCCACCAGCTTAGGCGGGATGTACAATGAGCAGTTCTTC.

This chain joins TRBV7-9 and TRBJ1-3; 8 bases fit TRBD1. The germline gives CDR1 SEHNR, CDR2 FQNEAQ (reference sequence). This CDR3 comprises 19 residues. V lost 5 bases to trimming and J lost 0 bases; unmatched junction nucleotides: 15. In DNA, the CDR3 is TGTGCCAGCAGCCCTACTAGTCGGACGGACAGGGCCTCTGGAAACACCATATATTTT. Translating it yields CASSPTSRTDRASGNTIYF. The full variable domain, rest sourced from reference TRBV7-9 and TRBJ1-3, is DTGVSQNPRHKITKRGQNVTFRCDPISEHNRLYWYRQTLGQGPEFLTYFQNEAQLEKSRLLSDRFSAERPKGSFSTLEIQRTEQGDSAMYLCASSPTSRTDRASGNTIYFGEGSWLTVV.

The chain uses TRBV6-2 or TRBV6-3 and TRBJ2-2; 8 nucleotides match TRBD2. J was trimmed by 4 bases and V by 2 bases; bases with no gene match: 3. The CDR3 is made up of 15 amino acids. Germline CDR1 MNHEY, CDR2 SVGEGT. The CDR3 spells CASSYGLAGTGELFF. For the CDR3, the DNA is TGTGCCAGCAGTTACGGGCTAGCGGGCACCGGGGAGCTGTTTTTT.

The gene calls are TRBV6-5 and TRBJ2-5; no reliable D call. CDR3 length: 13 residues. V lost 3 bases to trimming and J lost 7 bases, with 12 bases between them. CDR1 is MNHEY and CDR2 is SVGAGI in the germline V gene. The CDR3 is CASSYRIEGTQYF. The DNA of the CDR3 is TGTGCCAGCAGTTATCGGATCGAAGGGACCCAGTACTTC.

The chain joins TRBV5-4 to TRBJ2-3, with 10 bases fitting TRBD1. The CDR3 is made up of 16 amino acids. Germline-derived CDR1 and CDR2 are SGHNT and YYREEE (reference sequence). V was clipped by 4 bases and J by 3 bases; unmatched bases: 8. This CDR3 reads CASSGGDRGGTDTQYF. The CDR3 bases are TGTGCCAGCAGCGGCGGGGACAGGGGTGGAACAGATACGCAGTATTTT.

The V call is TRBV4-3, the J call TRBJ1-2, with D uncertain. From germline, CDR1 is LGHNA and CDR2 YSLEER. V was shortened by 0 bases and J by 2 bases, with 19 bases between the two germline ends. This CDR3 has 18 residues. Here the CDR3 DNA reads TGCGCCAGCAGCCAAGATAGGTTCCCTGAGGGTCGGAACTATGGCTACACCTTC. Translated: CASSQDRFPEGRNYGYTF.

The V gene is TRBV7-9, the J gene TRBJ2-7, with TRBD2 matching 11 bases. CDR3 length equals 16 residues. Germline V lookup: CDR1 SEHNR, CDR2 FQNEAQ (reference sequence). The junction had 6 bases not matched to a gene; V was cut back by 4 bases and J by 1 base. In DNA form, the CDR3 reads TGTGCCAGCAGCTCATCTACTAGCGGGAGATCCTACGAGCAGTACTTC. It specifies CASSSSTSGRSYEQYF.

V gene TRBV20-1 combines with J gene TRBJ2-7, with 7 nucleotides matching TRBD2. The CDR3 covers 14 residues. Trimming took 3 bases from V and 0 from J; bases not matched to a gene: 5. Germline loops: CDR1 DFQATT, CDR2 SNEGSKA (reference sequence). The CDR3 reads CSASWRGGSYEQYF. The CDR3 nucleotides read TGCAGTGCTAGTTGGCGCGGGGGCTCCTACGAGCAGTACTTC.

The chain is built from TRBV5-1 and TRBJ1-3; TRBD1 might be the D (5 bases). The V end was cut by 0 bases, the J end by 0 bases, with 10 bases between. This CDR3 is 16 amino acids long. Germline CDR1 reads SGHRS; CDR2 reads YFSETQ. The CDR3 DNA follows: TGCGCCAGCAGCTTGGCCGGGGGTAGCTCTGGAAACACCATATATTTT. This translates into CASSLAGGSSGNTIYF.

The rearrangement uses TRBV28 and TRBJ1-2; TRBD1 agrees at 7 bases. The V gene's germline CDR1 is MDHEN and CDR2 SYDVKM. V trimming: 6 bases; J trimming: 6 bases; junction bases outside the gene matches: 7. The CDR3 extends over 13 amino acids. Here the CDR3 reads CASRLRDRDGYTF. CDR3 DNA sequence: TGTGCCAGCAGACTAAGAGACAGGGATGGCTACACCTTC.

The V and J genes are TRBV5-1 and TRBJ1-6; 12 nucleotides match TRBD1. The junction had 7 bases not matched to a gene; V was cut back by 3 bases and J by 9 bases. The CDR3 is 16 amino acids. Germline V gene data show CDR1 as SGHRS and CDR2 as YFSETQ. In DNA, the CDR3 is TGCGCCAGCAGCTCCGGGACAGGGGGCTCAAGTTCACCCCTCCACTTT. This codes for CASSSGTGGSSSPLHF. The full variable domain, completed using reference TRBV5-1 and TRBJ1-6, is KAGVTQTPRYLIKTRGQQVTLSCSPISGHRSVSWYQQTPGQGLQFLFEYFSETQRNKGNFPGRFSGRQFSNSRSEMNVSTLELGDSALYLCASSSGTGGSSSPLHFGNGTRLTVT.

This clone has just one count. This sequence joins TRBV5-4 and TRBJ1-6, with unresolved D. The germline V and J ends were trimmed by 5 bases and 2 bases, with 11 bases remaining between them. The CDR3 is 15 amino acids. The germline gives CDR1 SGHNT, CDR2 YYREEE (reference sequence). The CDR3 here is CASRKEPTYNSPLHF. The CDR3 bases are TGTGCCAGCAGAAAGGAGCCTACCTATAATTCACCCCTCCACTTT. The full variable domain, rest sourced from reference TRBV5-4 and TRBJ1-6, is ETGVTQSPTHLIKTRGQQVTLRCSSQSGHNTVSWYQQALGQGPQFIFQYYREEENGRGNFPPRFSGLQFPNYSSELNVNALELDDSALYLCASRKEPTYNSPLHFGNGTRLTVT.

The V gene is TRBV6-5, the J gene TRBJ2-7; TRBD1 aligns across 8 bases. CDR3 size: 13 residues. The junction had 7 bases not matched to a gene; V was cut back by 7 bases and J by 5 bases. Germline V gene data show CDR1 as MNHEY and CDR2 as SVGAGI. The CDR3 protein is CASTGTGFDEQYF. The CDR3 bases are TGTGCCAGCACCGGGACAGGCTTCGACGAGCAGTACTTC.